These 4 T cell receptor beta chains came from one sample sequenced in a study of blood T cell repertoires in COVID-19 (dated by TCRdb to the early 2020s). Receptor libraries were prepared by the immunoSEQ multiplex PCR assay. The immuneACCESS repertoire file appears here via TCRdb, limited to in-frame rearrangements. These files lack a portion of the clones; in checked studies, under half of the deficit traces to unresolved V genes, and the cause of the others is not known. In all, the sample holds 150,000 to 200,000 clones, and 88% of those were seen once. 4% to 5% of the sample lies in the top ten. The sequenced sample was peripheral blood. The receptors were gathered from a human donor in a cohort sampled during active COVID-19.

The rearrangement joins TRBV5-8 to TRBJ2-7; 10 bases are shared with TRBD1. This CDR3 region has 15 residues. CDR1 and CDR2 from the germline V gene are SGHTS and YDEGEE. V was pared by 0 bases and J by 2 bases, with 2 bases of the junction left unmatched. The CDR3 reads CASSLVGTGAYEQYF. DNA for the CDR3: TGTGCCAGCAGCTTGGTCGGGACAGGGGCCTACGAGCAGTACTTC.

J is TRBJ2-2 and V is TRBV4-3; D is perhaps TRBD1 (7 bases). Germline assignment: CDR1 LGHNA and CDR2 YSLEER. CDR3 length: 15 residues. Trimming pared 1 base from V and 12 bases from J, leaving 18 bases between. The CDR3 reads CASSQGDRDSEKLFF. DNA of the CDR3: TGCGCCAGCAGCCAAGGAGACAGGGACTCGGAGAAGCTGTTTTTT.

This chain connects TRBV27 to TRBJ1-6, with 8 positions matching TRBD1. This CDR3 comprises 18 residues. Germline V gene lookup returns CDR1 MNHEY and CDR2 SMNVEV (reference sequence). The ends lost 2 bases at V and 0 bases at J; junction bases unmatched: 6. The CDR3 sequence: CASSLKGTGSSYNSPLHF. DNA of the CDR3: TGTGCCAGCAGTTTAAAGGGGACAGGTAGCTCCTATAATTCACCCCTCCACTTT.

This chain links TRBV7-9 with TRBJ2-6; a possible D gene is TRBD2 (6 bases). From germline, CDR1 is SEHNR and CDR2 FQNEAQ (reference sequence). V lost 6 bases, J lost 7 bases, and 7 bases lay in between. The CDR3 has 12 residues. For the CDR3, the DNA is TGTGCCAGCAGTACTAGCGCCAACGTCCTGACTTTC. Its protein product is CASSTSANVLTF. Full variable domain (rest looked up from reference TRBV7-9 and TRBJ2-6): DTGVSQNPRHKITKRGQNVTFRCDPISEHNRLYWYRQTLGQGPEFLTYFQNEAQLEKSRLLSDRFSAERPKGSFSTLEIQRTEQGDSAMYLCASSTSANVLTFGAGSRLTVL.